Listed below are T cell receptor beta chains from one sample, sequenced in a study of T cells in Graves' hyperthyroidism and ophthalmopathy. TCRdb passed the multiplex PCR reads through MiXCR, listing each CDR3 protein once. The sample holds approximately 400,000 distinct CDR3 sequences, about 15% seen once. Input material: blood. The receptors come from a young woman with Graves' hyperthyroidism. The CDR3 runs from the conserved cysteine through the conserved F or W. The D gene is left open where the match is weak. Not every row has a clone size; where given, it reads once, few, many or a size class.

j_gene | d_gene | abundance | v_gene | CDR3nt | CDR3aa
TRBJ2-7 | TRBD2 | few | TRBV5-1 | TGCGCCAGCAGCTTGACCGGACTAGCGGGAGGCCACGAGCAGTACTTC | CASSLTGLAGGHEQYF
TRBJ1-1 | TRBD1 | many | TRBV3-1 | TGTGCCAGCAGCCAGGACAGGCTCTTTATTGAAGCTTTCTTT | CASSQDRLFIEAFF
TRBJ2-2 | NA | NA | TRBV2 | TGTGCGAGCGAGGGTAGGGAGGACACCGGGGAGCTGTTTTTT | CASEGREDTGELFF
TRBJ2-5 | TRBD1 | few | TRBV20-1 | TGCAGTGCGGCAAACTCAAGACAGGGGGCAGGGGAGACCCAGTACTTC | CSAANSRQGAGETQYF
TRBJ1-1 | TRBD1 | NA | TRBV6-1 | TGTGCCAGCCAGACGGGGGACAGCCAAGCTTTCTTT | CASQTGDSQAFF
TRBJ1-1 | NA | many | TRBV30 | TGTGCCTGGAGTGGAACAGGGCTTTTCTCTGAAGCTTTCTTT | CAWSGTGLFSEAFF
TRBJ1-1 | TRBD1 | many | TRBV18 | TGTGCCAGCTCTTCGGACAGGCGCGAGAACACTGAAGCTTTCTTT | CASSSDRRENTEAFF
TRBJ2-7 | TRBD1 | many | TRBV9 | TGTGCCAGCAGCCTCACCTCCGGGACAGGGTGGGGCGAGCAGTACTTC | CASSLTSGTGWGEQYF
TRBJ2-1 | NA | many | TRBV13 | TGTGCCAGCAGCTTAGGCCATCGGCGGGGTTCGGGCTCCTACAATGAGCAGTTCTTC | CASSLGHRRGSGSYNEQFF
TRBJ1-4 | NA | NA | TRBV28 | TGTGCCAGCAGTTCGTTAGGAGGCCCTAATGAAAAACTGTTTTTT | CASSSLGGPNEKLFF
TRBJ2-2 | TRBD2 | NA | TRBV9 | TGTGCCAGCAGCGGACCCGGGACTAGCGGGAGAAACACCGGGGAGCTGTTTTTT | CASSGPGTSGRNTGELFF
TRBJ2-7 | TRBD1 | few | TRBV20-1 | TGCAGCGGTAGACAGGGGGCCGACGAGCAGTACTTC | CSGRQGADEQYF
TRBJ2-1 | TRBD2 | many | TRBV2 | TGTGCCAGCAGTGAGGCTAGCGGGAGCCTGTACAATGAGCAGTTCTTC | CASSEASGSLYNEQFF
TRBJ2-1 | TRBD2 | few | TRBV10-3 | TGTGCCATCACTGTAACACTAGCGGGAGGACACAATGAGCAGTTCTTC | CAITVTLAGGHNEQFF
TRBJ2-7 | TRBD2 | NA | TRBV6-1 | TGTGCCAGCAGTCGCGGACTAGCGGGAGATGACAAGCAGTACTTC | CASSRGLAGDDKQYF
TRBJ2-1 | TRBD2 | many | TRBV3-1 | TGTGCCAGCAGCCTTACTAGCGGGAGGGATGACGATGAGCAGTTCTTC | CASSLTSGRDDDEQFF
TRBJ2-1 | TRBD2 | few | TRBV3-1 | TGTGCCAGCAGCCAAGCCGGGAGGTTCAATGAGCAGTTCTTC | CASSQAGRFNEQFF
TRBJ1-1 | TRBD1 | many | TRBV12-3/TRBV12-4 | TGTGCCAGCAGTTTGGGACAGATCGTCCTGAACACTGAAGCTTTCTTT | CASSLGQIVLNTEAFF
TRBJ2-3 | NA | many | TRBV7-9 | TGTGCCAGCAGCGACCCCTCGGTAGGGGCGCAGGGAGATACGCAGTATTTT | CASSDPSVGAQGDTQYF
TRBJ2-5 | TRBD1 | NA | TRBV11-1 | TGTGCCAGCAGCTCCCGACAGGGGGCACGGGAGACCCAGTACTTC | CASSSRQGARETQYF
TRBJ1-2 | NA | few | TRBV12-3/TRBV12-4 | TGTGCCAGCAACCCGACAGGACCCTATGGCTACACCTTC | CASNPTGPYGYTF
TRBJ2-7 | NA | NA | TRBV29-1 | TGCAGCGTTGAAGATGGAGGGTCGCCCTACGAGCAGTACTTC | CSVEDGGSPYEQYF
TRBJ2-2 | NA | NA | TRBV20-1 | TGCAGTGCACTTGACAGGAACACCGGGGAGCTGTTTTTT | CSALDRNTGELFF
TRBJ2-7 | NA | few | TRBV20-1 | TGCAGTGCTAGCGGGCGCAGTGGGGAGCAGTACTTC | CSASGRSGEQYF
TRBJ2-7 | NA | NA | TRBV9 | TGTGCCAGCAGCGTAGATGCAGTTCCGGGGCGGGAGCAGTACTTC | CASSVDAVPGREQYF
TRBJ1-3 | NA | NA | TRBV28 | TGTGCCAGCAGGCCCCGGGGGGTATTAAACACCATATATTTT | CASRPRGVLNTIYF
TRBJ2-1 | NA | few | TRBV9 | TGTGCCAGCAGCATGGATATCCTGAATGAGCAGTTCTTC | CASSMDILNEQFF
TRBJ2-1 | TRBD2 | NA | TRBV7-9 | TGTGCCAGCAGCCAGACTAGCGGGAGGGCTAAGGGGTACAATGAGCAGTTCTTC | CASSQTSGRAKGYNEQFF
TRBJ2-7 | TRBD1 | many | TRBV12-3/TRBV12-4 | TGTGCCAGCAGTCAAAGAGGACAGGTCGACGAGCAGTACTTC | CASSQRGQVDEQYF
TRBJ1-5 | NA | few | TRBV19 | TGTGCCAGTAGTATAGCGAGTGATCAGCCCCAGCATTTT | CASSIASDQPQHF
TRBJ2-1 | TRBD2 | NA | TRBV27 | TGTGCCAGCAGTTCACCGGCGGGGGGGATGCAGTTCTTC | CASSSPAGGMQFF
TRBJ2-5 | NA | many | TRBV5-5 | TGTGCCAGCAGCTTGATCGACAGCCAAGAAACCCAGTACTTC | CASSLIDSQETQYF
TRBJ2-7 | NA | many | TRBV3-1 | TGTGCCAGCAGCCAAGATGGTCTTACTAGCACCCCGGTCGAGCAGTACTTC | CASSQDGLTSTPVEQYF
TRBJ2-5 | TRBD1 | many | TRBV2 | TGTGCCAGCAGTGAACTGGGACAGGGGAGGGAGACCCAGTACTTC | CASSELGQGRETQYF
TRBJ1-1 | TRBD1 | few | TRBV18 | TGTGCCAGCTCACCCTGGGACAGGGGTAACACTGAAGCTTTCTTT | CASSPWDRGNTEAFF
TRBJ1-5 | TRBD1 | NA | TRBV20-1 | TGCAGTGCTAGAATCAGGACAGGGGGCAACGGGCCGCCCCAGCATTTT | CSARIRTGGNGPPQHF
TRBJ2-7 | TRBD1 | NA | TRBV4-1 | TGCGCCAGCAGCCAGACAGGGAGCTCCTACGAGCAGTACTTC | CASSQTGSSYEQYF
TRBJ1-5 | NA | NA | TRBV30 | TGTGCCAGTAGTATAGACGGATACAATCAGCCCCAGCATTTT | CASSIDGYNQPQHF
TRBJ2-7 | TRBD2 | NA | TRBV3-1 | TGTGCCAGCAGCCTTCGTCGGACTAGCGGGGGGGACGAGCAGTACTTC | CASSLRRTSGGDEQYF
TRBJ1-5 | NA | NA | TRBV30 | TGTGCCTGGAGTGGTGGGCTTAGCAATCAGCCCCAGCATTTT | CAWSGGLSNQPQHF
TRBJ2-3 | NA | NA | TRBV5-4 | TGTGCCAGCAGCTTTTCCCCAGATACGCAGTATTTT | CASSFSPDTQYF
TRBJ2-3 | NA | many | TRBV20-1 | TGCAGTGCTGTTATAGCTTCCACAGATACGCAGTATTTT | CSAVIASTDTQYF
TRBJ2-7 | NA | NA | TRBV24-1 | TGTGCCACCAGTGATTCAGGGTGGTACGAGCAGTACTTC | CATSDSGWYEQYF
TRBJ1-1 | NA | many | TRBV7-8 | TGTGCCAGCAGCCCGACAACCAGGGACACCGTTCGAGGTAACACTGAAGCTTTCTTT | CASSPTTRDTVRGNTEAFF
TRBJ2-7 | NA | many | TRBV28 | TGTGCCAGCAGTGCAGAGGGTCCCGCCTACGAGCAGTACTTC | CASSAEGPAYEQYF
TRBJ2-7 | NA | many | TRBV2 | TGTGCCAGCAGTGAAGTAGGTTACGACGAGCAGTACTTC | CASSEVGYDEQYF
TRBJ2-3 | NA | many | TRBV5-1 | TGCGCCAGCAGCTTGGGCGGGGAGAATACGCAGTATTTT | CASSLGGENTQYF
TRBJ1-2 | NA | few | TRBV4-2 | TGTGCCAGCAGCCAAGTCGAATCAGGGGTCAACTATGGCTACACCTTC | CASSQVESGVNYGYTF
TRBJ2-1 | TRBD2 | NA | TRBV20-1 | TGCAGTCATAGTGCTAGCGGGAGGGGATCCTACAATGAGCAGTTCTTC | CSHSASGRGSYNEQFF
TRBJ2-1 | TRBD2 | many | TRBV7-9 | TGTGCCAGCAGCTCGCTAGGACTAGCGGGAGGTTCCTACAATGAGCAGTTCTTC | CASSSLGLAGGSYNEQFF
TRBJ1-4 | TRBD1 | NA | TRBV11-2 | TGTGCCAGCAGCTTGACCTTGGACAGGGAAAGTGAAAAACTGTTTTTT | CASSLTLDRESEKLFF
TRBJ2-6 | NA | NA | TRBV24-1 | TGTGCCACCAGTGATTTGGGTCCGCGGGCGGGGACCTCACCTGGGGCCAACGTCCTGACTTTC | CATSDLGPRAGTSPGANVLTF
TRBJ2-7 | NA | many | TRBV11-2 | TGTGCCAGCAGCTTATACAGGGCGCCCTACGAGCAGTACTTC | CASSLYRAPYEQYF
TRBJ2-1 | TRBD2 | many | TRBV3-1 | TGTGCCAGCAGCCAAGAGGGACTAGCCGACTACAATGAGCAGTTCTTC | CASSQEGLADYNEQFF
TRBJ1-1 | NA | many | TRBV18 | TGTGCCAGCTCTCCCGGACGTTCCCACCCAGCTTTCTTT | CASSPGRSHPAFF
TRBJ2-7 | NA | NA | TRBV2 | TGTGCCAGCACCGAAAAAAGAGGGCTAGTCGGCGAACAGTACTTC | CASTEKRGLVGEQYF
TRBJ2-1 | TRBD1 | NA | TRBV25-1 | TGTGCCAGCAGTGGCGGGGACAGGGCTGGTAATGAGCAGTTCTTC | CASSGGDRAGNEQFF